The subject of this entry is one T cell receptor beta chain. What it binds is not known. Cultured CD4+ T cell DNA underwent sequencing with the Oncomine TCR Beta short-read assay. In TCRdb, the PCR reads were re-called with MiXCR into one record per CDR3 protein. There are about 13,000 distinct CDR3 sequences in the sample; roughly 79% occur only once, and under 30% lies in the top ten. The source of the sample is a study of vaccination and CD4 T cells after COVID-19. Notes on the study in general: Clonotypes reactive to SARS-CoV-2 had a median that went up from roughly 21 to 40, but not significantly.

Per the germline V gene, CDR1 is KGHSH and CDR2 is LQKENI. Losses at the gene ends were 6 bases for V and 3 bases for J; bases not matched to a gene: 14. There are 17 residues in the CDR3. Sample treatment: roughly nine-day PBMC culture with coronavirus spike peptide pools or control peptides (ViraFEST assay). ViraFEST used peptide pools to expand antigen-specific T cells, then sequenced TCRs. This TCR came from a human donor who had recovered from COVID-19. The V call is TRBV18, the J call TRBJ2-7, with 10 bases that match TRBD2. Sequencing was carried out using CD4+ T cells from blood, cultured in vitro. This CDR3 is CASSFAPGSSGGYEQYF. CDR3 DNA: TGTGCCAGCTCGTTCGCACCGGGGTCTAGCGGGGGCTACGAGCAGTACTTC.